This TCR beta chain was obtained from a study of beta chain features in type 1 diabetes. The entirety of the isolated RNA underwent reverse transcription, so expressed TCRB transcripts were sequenced. Regulatory, naive and central memory T cell samples averaged around 3.6 million reads. Some clones are missing from TCRdb's copy, which holds only in-frame ones; the method was immunoSEQ multiplex PCR. The table shows 240,000 or so clones, with about 70% occurring only once. CDR3 size: 16 residues. Germline V CDR1 and CDR2: SGHRS, YFSETQ. Trimming cost V 3 bases and J 4 bases, with 14 bases left between them. One heparinised blood draw averaging approximately 0.11 L was given by each donor. Via the markers CD45RO/CCR7/CD25/CD127/CD95/CD27, stem cell-like memory, regulatory, central memory and naive CD4+ cells were sorted.

The V and J genes are TRBV5-1 and TRBJ2-6; no clear D. This TCR was sampled from a man aged 25 to 45 in good health. The sample taken for sequencing was naive CD4+ T cells from blood. The DNA for the CDR3 is TGCGCCAGCAGCTCCCCGTGGTCCGGAGGGGCCAACGTCCTGACTTTC. Translated, it gives CASSSPWSGGANVLTF.